The sample holds a few counts of the clone carrying this TCR beta chain. Its antigen is undetermined. CDR3 length: 17 amino acids. V shed 5 bases, J shed 5 bases, and the junction held 16 bases outside the gene matches. Germline values: CDR1 SGHTA, CDR2 FQGNSA. These data belong to a study of blood T cells in healthy people across ages. Aged roughly 6 to 90, donors were systemically healthy Caucasians from Russia. A minimum of 6 micrograms of total RNA was extracted per sample. Then a second PCR, running about 6 to 11 cycles, was carried out with a sample-barcoded 5' primer and a J-beta primer mix. TCRdb re-derived calls from the 5' RACE reads in MiXCR, one entry per CDR3 protein. The data contain around 790,000 distinct CDR3 sequences, roughly 44% of them singletons. Overall study results and limits: Long-lived donors exceeded aged donors in naive CD4+ cells and diversity. Unsorted PBMCs ruled out conclusive naive versus antigen-experienced comparison.

The genes are TRBV7-2 and TRBJ2-3; the match to TRBD2 covers 7 bases. The TCR sequence derives from a man between 60 and 70 years old in good health. The specimen was blood. This chain's CDR3 is CASSTLGGGPGGDTQYF. The DNA for the CDR3 is TGTGCCAGCAGCACCCTAGGCGGGGGACCCGGGGGAGATACGCAGTATTTT.